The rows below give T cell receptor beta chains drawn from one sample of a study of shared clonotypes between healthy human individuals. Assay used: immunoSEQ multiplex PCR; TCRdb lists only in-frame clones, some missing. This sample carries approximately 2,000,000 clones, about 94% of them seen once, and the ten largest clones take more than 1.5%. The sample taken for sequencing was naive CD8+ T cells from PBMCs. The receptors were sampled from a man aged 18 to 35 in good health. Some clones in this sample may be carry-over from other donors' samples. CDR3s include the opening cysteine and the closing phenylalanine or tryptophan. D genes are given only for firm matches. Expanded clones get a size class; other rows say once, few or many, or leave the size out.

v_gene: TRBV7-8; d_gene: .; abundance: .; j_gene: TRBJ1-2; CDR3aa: CASSLGPRTNYGYTF; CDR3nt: TGTGCCAGCAGCTTAGGACCCAGGACCAACTATGGCTACACCTTC
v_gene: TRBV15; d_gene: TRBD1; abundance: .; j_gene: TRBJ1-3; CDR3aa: CATSRDGQGSGNTIYF; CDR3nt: TGTGCCACCAGCAGAGATGGACAGGGGTCTGGAAACACCATATATTTT
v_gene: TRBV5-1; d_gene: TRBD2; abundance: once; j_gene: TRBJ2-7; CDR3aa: CASSDGLAGGRSSYEQYF; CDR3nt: TGCGCCAGCAGCGACGGACTAGCGGGAGGCCGCAGCTCCTACGAGCAGTACTTC
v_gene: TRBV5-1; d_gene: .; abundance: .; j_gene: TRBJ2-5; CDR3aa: CASSGIPGSAETQYF; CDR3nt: TGCGCCAGCAGCGGGATTCCGGGGAGTGCAGAGACCCAGTACTTC
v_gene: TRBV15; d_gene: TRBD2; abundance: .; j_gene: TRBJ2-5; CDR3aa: CATSRDRGRGETQYF; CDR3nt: TGTGCCACCAGCAGAGATCGCGGGAGAGGAGAGACCCAGTACTTC
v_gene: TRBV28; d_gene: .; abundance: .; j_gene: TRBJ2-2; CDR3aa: CASCSPGRPTGELFF; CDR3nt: TGTGCCAGCTGCTCCCCTGGGAGACCCACCGGGGAGCTGTTTTTT
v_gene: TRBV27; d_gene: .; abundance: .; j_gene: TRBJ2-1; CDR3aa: CASSLIRDGNEQFF; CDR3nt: TGTGCCAGCAGTTTAATCCGGGACGGGAATGAGCAGTTCTTC
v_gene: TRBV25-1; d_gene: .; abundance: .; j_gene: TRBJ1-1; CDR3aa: CASSEYDRTNTEAFF; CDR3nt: TGTGCCAGCAGTGAATATGACAGAACTAACACTGAAGCTTTCTTT
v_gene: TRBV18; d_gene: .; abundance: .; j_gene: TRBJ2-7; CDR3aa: CASSRERSSNTYEQYF; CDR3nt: TGTGCCAGCTCTCGAGAACGGAGTTCCAATACCTACGAGCAGTACTTC
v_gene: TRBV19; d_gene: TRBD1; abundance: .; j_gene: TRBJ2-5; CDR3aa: CASSPLQGAETQYF; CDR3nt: TGTGCCAGTAGCCCACTACAGGGGGCGGAGACCCAGTACTTC
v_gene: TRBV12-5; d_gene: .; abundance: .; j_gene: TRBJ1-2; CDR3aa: CASGLAGTRYGYTF; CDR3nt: TGTGCTAGTGGTTTGGCTGGAACCAGGTATGGCTACACCTTC
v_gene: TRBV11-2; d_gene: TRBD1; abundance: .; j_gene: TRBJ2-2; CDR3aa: CASSWTGGYTGELFF; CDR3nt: TGTGCCAGCAGCTGGACAGGGGGGTACACCGGGGAGCTGTTTTTT
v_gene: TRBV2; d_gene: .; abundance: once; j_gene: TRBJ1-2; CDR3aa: CASSEARGGYGYTF; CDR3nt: TGTGCCAGCAGTGAAGCGAGGGGTGGCTATGGCTACACCTTC
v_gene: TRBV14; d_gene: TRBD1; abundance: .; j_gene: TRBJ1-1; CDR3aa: CASSQGQGTEAFF; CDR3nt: TGTGCCAGCAGCCAGGGACAGGGCACTGAAGCTTTCTTT
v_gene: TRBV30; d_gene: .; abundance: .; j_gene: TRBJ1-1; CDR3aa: CAWDDSNTEAFF; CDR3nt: TGTGCCTGGGATGACAGTAACACTGAAGCTTTCTTT
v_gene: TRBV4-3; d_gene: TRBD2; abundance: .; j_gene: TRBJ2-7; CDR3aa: CASSQLTPSGRGGSYEQYF; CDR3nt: TGCGCCAGCAGCCAATTGACCCCTAGCGGGAGAGGCGGATCCTACGAGCAGTACTTC
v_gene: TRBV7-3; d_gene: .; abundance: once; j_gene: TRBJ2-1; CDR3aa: CASSPGLDNEQFF; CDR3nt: TGTGCCAGCAGCCCCGGCCTAGACAATGAGCAGTTCTTC
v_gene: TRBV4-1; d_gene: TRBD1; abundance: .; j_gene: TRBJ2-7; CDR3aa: CASSRTDRGSDEQYF; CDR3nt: TGCGCCAGCAGCCGGACGGACAGGGGGTCCGACGAGCAGTACTTC
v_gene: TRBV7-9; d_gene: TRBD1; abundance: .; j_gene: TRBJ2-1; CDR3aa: CASSFTRDRGYHEQFF; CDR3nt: TGTGCCAGCAGCTTTACGCGGGACAGGGGCTATCATGAGCAGTTCTTC
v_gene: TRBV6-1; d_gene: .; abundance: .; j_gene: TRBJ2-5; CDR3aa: CAVRVPPWTQYF; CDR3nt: TGTGCCGTGAGGGTGCCTCCGTGGACCCAGTACTTC
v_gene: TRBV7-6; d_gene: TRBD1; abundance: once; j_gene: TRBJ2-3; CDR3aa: CASSLDPGTGSLTDTQYF; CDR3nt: TGTGCCAGCAGCTTAGACCCCGGGACAGGTTCACTCACAGATACGCAGTATTTT
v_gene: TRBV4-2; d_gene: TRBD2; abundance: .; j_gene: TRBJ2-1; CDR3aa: CASSPLGASGRAEVFDEQFF; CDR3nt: TGTGCCAGCAGCCCCTTGGGGGCTAGCGGGAGGGCCGAGGTTTTTGATGAGCAGTTCTTC
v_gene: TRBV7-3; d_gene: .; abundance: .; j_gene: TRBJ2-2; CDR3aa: CASSSRADYTGELFF; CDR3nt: TGTGCCAGCAGCTCGCGTGCAGATTACACCGGGGAGCTGTTTTTT
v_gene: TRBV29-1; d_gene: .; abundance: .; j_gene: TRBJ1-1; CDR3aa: CSARTVEAFF; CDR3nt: TGCAGCGCAAGGACAGTTGAAGCTTTCTTT
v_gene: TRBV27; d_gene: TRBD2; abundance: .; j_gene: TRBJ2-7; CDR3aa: CASSYGTSGDYEQYF; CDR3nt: TGTGCCAGCAGTTACGGGACTAGCGGTGACTACGAGCAGTACTTC
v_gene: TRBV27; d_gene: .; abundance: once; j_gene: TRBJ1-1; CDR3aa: CASSLFPNTEAFF; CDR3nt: TGTGCCAGCAGTTTATTCCCAAACACTGAAGCTTTCTTT
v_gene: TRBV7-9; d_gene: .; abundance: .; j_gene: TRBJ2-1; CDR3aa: CASSYPGPYNEQFF; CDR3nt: TGTGCCAGCAGCTACCCTGGGCCCTACAATGAGCAGTTCTTC
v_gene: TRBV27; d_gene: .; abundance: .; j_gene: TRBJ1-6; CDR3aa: CASSYGGGNSPLHF; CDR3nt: TGTGCCAGCAGTTACGGTGGTGGGAATTCACCCCTCCACTTT
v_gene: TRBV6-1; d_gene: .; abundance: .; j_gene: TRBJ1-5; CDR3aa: CASSEEGFPWVDQPQHF; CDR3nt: TGTGCCAGCAGTGAAGAGGGGTTCCCTTGGGTCGATCAGCCCCAGCATTTT
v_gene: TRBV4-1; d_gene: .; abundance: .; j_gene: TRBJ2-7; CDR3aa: CASSQVSGSYEQYF; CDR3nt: TGCGCCAGCAGCCAAGTTTCAGGTTCCTACGAGCAGTACTTC
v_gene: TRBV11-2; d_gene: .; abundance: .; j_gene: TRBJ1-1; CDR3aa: CASSFFSLQPNTEAFF; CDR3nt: TGTGCCAGCAGCTTCTTCAGCCTCCAGCCGAACACTGAAGCTTTCTTT
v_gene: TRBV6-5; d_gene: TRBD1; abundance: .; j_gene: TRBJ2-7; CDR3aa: CASSTRTGGTYEQYF; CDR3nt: TGTGCCAGCAGTACCCGGACAGGGGGCACTTACGAGCAGTACTTC
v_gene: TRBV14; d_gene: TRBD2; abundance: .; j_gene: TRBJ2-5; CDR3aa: CASSQDSLAGVVLETQYF; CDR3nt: TGTGCCAGCAGCCAAGATTCACTAGCGGGAGTAGTTCTAGAGACCCAGTACTTC
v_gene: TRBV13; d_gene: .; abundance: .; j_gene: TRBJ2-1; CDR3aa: CASSGRGEGPIEQFF; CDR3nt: TGTGCCAGCAGCGGCCGCGGTGAGGGCCCGATTGAGCAGTTCTTC
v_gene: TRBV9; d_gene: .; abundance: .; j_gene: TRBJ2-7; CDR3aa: CASSVGPEQYF; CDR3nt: TGTGCCAGCAGCGTAGGGCCCGAGCAGTACTTC
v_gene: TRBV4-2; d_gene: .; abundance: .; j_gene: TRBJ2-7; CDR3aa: CASSQFFPSARAEQYF; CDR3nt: TGTGCCAGCAGCCAATTTTTTCCTAGCGCGAGGGCCGAGCAGTACTTC
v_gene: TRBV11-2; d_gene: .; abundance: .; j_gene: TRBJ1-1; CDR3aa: CASSFLNTEAFF; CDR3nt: TGTGCCAGCAGCTTTTTAAACACTGAAGCTTTCTTT
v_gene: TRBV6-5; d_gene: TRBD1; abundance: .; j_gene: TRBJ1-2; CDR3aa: CASSYQGQGLYGYTF; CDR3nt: TGTGCCAGCAGTTACCAGGGACAGGGACTCTATGGCTACACCTTC
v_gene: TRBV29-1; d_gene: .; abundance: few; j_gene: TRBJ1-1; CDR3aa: CSVVGYFSLNTEAFF; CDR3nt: TGCAGCGTTGTTGGGTATTTTAGTTTGAACACTGAAGCTTTCTTT